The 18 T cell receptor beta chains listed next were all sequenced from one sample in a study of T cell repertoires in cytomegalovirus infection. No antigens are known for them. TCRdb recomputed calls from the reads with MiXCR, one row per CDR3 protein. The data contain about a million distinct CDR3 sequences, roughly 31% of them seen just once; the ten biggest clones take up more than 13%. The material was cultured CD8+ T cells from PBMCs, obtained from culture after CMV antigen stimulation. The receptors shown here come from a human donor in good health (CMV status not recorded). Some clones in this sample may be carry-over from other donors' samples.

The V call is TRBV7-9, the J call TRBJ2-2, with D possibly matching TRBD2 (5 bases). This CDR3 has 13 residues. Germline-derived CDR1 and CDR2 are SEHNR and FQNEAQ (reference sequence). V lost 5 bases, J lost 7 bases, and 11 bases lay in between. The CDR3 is CASSKGLHGELFF. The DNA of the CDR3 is TGTGCCAGCAGCAAAGGACTCCACGGGGAGCTGTTTTTT.

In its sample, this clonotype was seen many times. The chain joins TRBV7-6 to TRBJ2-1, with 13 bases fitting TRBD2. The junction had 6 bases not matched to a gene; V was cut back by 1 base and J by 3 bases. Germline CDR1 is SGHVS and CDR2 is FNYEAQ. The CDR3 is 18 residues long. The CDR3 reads CASSLEEGLAGIYNEQFF. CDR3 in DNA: TGTGCCAGCAGCTTAGAGGAGGGACTAGCGGGGATCTACAATGAGCAGTTCTTC.

In DNA, the CDR3 is TGTGCCAGCAGTCCCCGTACAGATTTAACTGAAGCTTTCTTT. It encodes CASSPRTDLTEAFF. The rearrangement links TRBV6-1 to TRBJ1-1; D is unclear. In germline, CDR1 is MNHNS, CDR2 SASEGT. The CDR3 sequence is 14 residues long. Trimming cost V 5 bases and J 5 bases, with 15 bases left between them.

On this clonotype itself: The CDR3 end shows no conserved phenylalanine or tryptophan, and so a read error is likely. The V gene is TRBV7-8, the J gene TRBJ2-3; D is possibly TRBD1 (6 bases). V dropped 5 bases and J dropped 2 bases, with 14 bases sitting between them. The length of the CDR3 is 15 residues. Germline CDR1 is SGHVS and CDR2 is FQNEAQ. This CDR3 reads CASSPRQVSTDTQYY. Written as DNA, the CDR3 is TGTGCCAGCAGCCCCCGACAGGTGTCCACAGATACGCAGTATTAT.

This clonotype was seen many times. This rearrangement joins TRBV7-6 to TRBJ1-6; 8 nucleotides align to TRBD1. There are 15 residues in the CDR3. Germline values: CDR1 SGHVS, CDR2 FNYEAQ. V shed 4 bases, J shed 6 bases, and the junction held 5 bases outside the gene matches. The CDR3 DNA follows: TGTGCCAGCAGCTCCGGGACAGGCCTTAATTCACCCCTCCACTTT. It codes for CASSSGTGLNSPLHF.

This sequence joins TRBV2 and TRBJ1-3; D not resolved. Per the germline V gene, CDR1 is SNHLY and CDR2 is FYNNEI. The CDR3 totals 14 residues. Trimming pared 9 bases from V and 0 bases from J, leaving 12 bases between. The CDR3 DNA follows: TGTGCCAGGGAGGAGAGGGACTCTGGAAACACCATATATTTT. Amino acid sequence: CAREERDSGNTIYF.

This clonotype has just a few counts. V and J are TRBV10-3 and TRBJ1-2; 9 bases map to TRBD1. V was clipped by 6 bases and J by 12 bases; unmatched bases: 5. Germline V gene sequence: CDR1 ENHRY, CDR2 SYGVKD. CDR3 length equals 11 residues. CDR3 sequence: CAIRTRDRDTF. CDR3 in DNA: TGTGCCATCAGGACCCGGGACAGGGACACCTTC.

The CDR3 nucleotides read TGCAGCGTGTACACAGGGAATGAGCAGTTCTTC. It is translated as CSVYTGNEQFF. The V gene is TRBV29-1, the J gene TRBJ2-1; weak D call: TRBD1 (6 bases). The length of the CDR3 is 11 residues. Trimming took off 6 bases at V and 7 bases at J, with 10 bases between the two ends. Germline CDR1 reads SQVTM; CDR2 reads ANQGSEA.

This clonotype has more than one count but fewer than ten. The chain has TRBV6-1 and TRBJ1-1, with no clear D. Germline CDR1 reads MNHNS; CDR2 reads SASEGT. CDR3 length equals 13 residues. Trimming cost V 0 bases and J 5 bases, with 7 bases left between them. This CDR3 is CASSEAVWTEAFF. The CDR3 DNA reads TGTGCCAGCAGTGAAGCAGTTTGGACTGAAGCTTTCTTT.

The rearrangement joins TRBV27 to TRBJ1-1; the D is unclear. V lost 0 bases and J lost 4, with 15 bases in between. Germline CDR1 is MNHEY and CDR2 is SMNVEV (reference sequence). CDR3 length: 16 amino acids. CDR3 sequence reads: CASSLSGLMGRTEAFF. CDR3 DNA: TGTGCCAGCAGTTTATCGGGATTAATGGGCCGCACTGAAGCTTTCTTT.

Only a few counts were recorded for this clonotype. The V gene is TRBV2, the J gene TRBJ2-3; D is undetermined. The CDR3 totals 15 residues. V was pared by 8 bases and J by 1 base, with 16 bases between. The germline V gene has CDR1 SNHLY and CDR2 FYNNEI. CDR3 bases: TGTGCCAGCTGGGTACCGGACCCCGGCACAGATACGCAGTATTTT. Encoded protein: CASWVPDPGTDTQYF.

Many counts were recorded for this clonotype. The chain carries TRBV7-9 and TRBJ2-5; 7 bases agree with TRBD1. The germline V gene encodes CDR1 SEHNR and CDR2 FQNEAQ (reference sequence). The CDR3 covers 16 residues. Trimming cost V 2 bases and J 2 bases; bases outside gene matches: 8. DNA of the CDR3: TGTGCCAGCAGCTTACCCATATGGGACAGACAAGAGACCCAGTACTTC. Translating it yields CASSLPIWDRQETQYF. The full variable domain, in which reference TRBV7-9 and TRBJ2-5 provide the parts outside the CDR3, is DTGVSQNPRHKITKRGQNVTFRCDPISEHNRLYWYRQTLGQGPEFLTYFQNEAQLEKSRLLSDRFSAERPKGSFSTLEIQRTEQGDSAMYLCASSLPIWDRQETQYFGPGTRLLVL.

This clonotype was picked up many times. The CDR3 sequence is CASRAGTNYGYTF. The CDR3 DNA reads as TGTGCCAGCAGAGCCGGGACTAACTATGGCTACACCTTC. This chain uses TRBV6-1 with TRBJ1-2; D remains ambiguous. The CDR3 spans 13 residues. Trimming removed 6 bases from V and 0 bases from J, with 8 bases in between. Germline V CDR1 and CDR2: MNHNS, SASEGT.

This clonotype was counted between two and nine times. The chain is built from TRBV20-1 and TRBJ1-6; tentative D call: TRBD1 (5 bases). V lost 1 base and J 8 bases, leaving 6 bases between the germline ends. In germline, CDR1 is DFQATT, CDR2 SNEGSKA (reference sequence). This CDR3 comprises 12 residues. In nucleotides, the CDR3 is TGCAGTGCTAGAGGGGGCGATTCACCCCTCCACTTT. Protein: CSARGGDSPLHF.

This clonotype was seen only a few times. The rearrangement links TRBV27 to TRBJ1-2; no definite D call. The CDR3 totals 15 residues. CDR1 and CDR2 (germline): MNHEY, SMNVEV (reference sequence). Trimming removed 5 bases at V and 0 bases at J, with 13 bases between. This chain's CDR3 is CASSQNPGPNYGYTF. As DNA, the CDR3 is TGTGCCAGCAGTCAGAACCCGGGCCCTAACTATGGCTACACCTTC.

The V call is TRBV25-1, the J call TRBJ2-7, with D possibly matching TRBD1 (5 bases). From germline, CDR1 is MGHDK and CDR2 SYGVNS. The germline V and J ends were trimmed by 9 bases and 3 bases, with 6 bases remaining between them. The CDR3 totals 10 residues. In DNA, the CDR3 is TGTGCCAGAGACAGCTACGAGCAGTACGTC. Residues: CARDSYEQYV.

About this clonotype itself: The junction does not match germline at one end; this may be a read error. CDR3 region: CVSSTTVSTDTQYF. In nucleotides, the CDR3 is TGTGTCAGCAGTACGACAGTCAGCACAGATACGCAGTATTTT. The V and J genes are TRBV27 and TRBJ2-3; D might be TRBD1 (5 bases). The CDR3 sequence is 14 residues long. Germline V gene sequence: CDR1 MNHEY, CDR2 SMNVEV (reference sequence).

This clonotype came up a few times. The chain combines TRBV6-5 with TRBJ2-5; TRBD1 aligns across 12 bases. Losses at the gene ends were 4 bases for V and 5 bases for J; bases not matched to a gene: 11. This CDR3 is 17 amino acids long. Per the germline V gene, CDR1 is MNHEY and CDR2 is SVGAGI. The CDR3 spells CASSSGTGGALWETQYF. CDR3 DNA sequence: TGTGCCAGCAGTTCAGGGACAGGGGGCGCTTTATGGGAGACCCAGTACTTC.